Here is one T cell receptor (beta chain) with its context. Following a re-call of the 5' RACE reads, TCRdb has one entry per CDR3 protein and lacks DNA. The sample table sets out a few hundred thousand distinct CDR3 sequences. This specimen belongs to a study of T cells expressing NK-cell markers. The CDR3 length is 14 residues. Germline loops: CDR1 SQVTM, CDR2 ANQGSEA. Sequenced sample: blood T cells: a sorted CD56 or NKG2C T cell subset, CD4+ or CD8+ T cells, or bulk PBMC T cells (not recorded which). The chain carries TRBV29-1 and TRBJ2-4. The source of this sequence is a woman aged 45-60 years in good health. The CDR3 reads CSVVRSVAKNIQYF.